This T cell receptor beta chain was observed in a study of cytomegalovirus exposure and HLA in healthy donors. The study ran its PCR with 60 Vbeta and 13 Jbeta primers. The repertoire was sequenced with immunoSEQ multiplex PCR; TCRdb's copy has only in-frame clones and lacks some. The sample has 150,000 to 200,000 clones; 80% to 85% are singletons. Looked up from germline, CDR1 is SGHNT and CDR2 is YYREEE (reference sequence). V dropped 2 bases and J dropped 2 bases, with 10 bases sitting between them. CDR3 length: 14 amino acids. This TCR came from a middle-aged man in good health and CMV-seropositive. J is TRBJ2-5 and V is TRBV5-4, with D perhaps TRBD2 (6 bases). Material for sequencing was PBMCs. The CDR3 coding sequence is TGTGCCAGCAGCTTTGGGGGGTCACAAGAGACCCAGTACTTC. It codes for CASSFGGSQETQYF.